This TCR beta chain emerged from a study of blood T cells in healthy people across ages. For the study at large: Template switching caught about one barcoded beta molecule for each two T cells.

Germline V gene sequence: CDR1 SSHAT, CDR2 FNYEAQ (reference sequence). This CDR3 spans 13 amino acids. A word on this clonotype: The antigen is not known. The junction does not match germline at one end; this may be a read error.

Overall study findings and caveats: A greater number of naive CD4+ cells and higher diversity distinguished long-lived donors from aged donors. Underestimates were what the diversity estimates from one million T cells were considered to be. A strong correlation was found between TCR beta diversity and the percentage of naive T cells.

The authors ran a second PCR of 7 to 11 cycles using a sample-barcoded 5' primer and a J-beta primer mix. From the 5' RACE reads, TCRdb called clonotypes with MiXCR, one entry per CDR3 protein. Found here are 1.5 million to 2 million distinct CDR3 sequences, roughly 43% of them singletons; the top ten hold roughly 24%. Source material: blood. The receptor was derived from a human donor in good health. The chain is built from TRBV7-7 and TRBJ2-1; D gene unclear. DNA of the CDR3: TGTGCTAGCAGCTTAGGGAACATCGGTGAGCAGTTCTTC. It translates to CASSLGNIGEQFF.